The rows below give T cell receptor beta chains drawn from one sample of a study of siplizumab effects on memory and regulatory T cells. The table came from immunoSEQ multiplex PCR; TCRdb's copy has only in-frame clones and leaves some out. The table lists about 99,000 clones, about 94% of them singletons. Sequences were obtained from Tregs sorted from blood. The receptors originated from a human donor in good health. Both conserved end residues are part of each CDR3. D genes are given only for firm matches. Not every row has a clone size; where given, it reads once, few, many or a size class.

TGTGCCAGCAGTTGGGGACAGGGAAGCTATGGCTACACCTTC CASSWGQGSYGYTF . TRBJ1-2 TRBV6-6 TRBD1
TGTGCCAGCAGCTTAGGGGCAGGAGAGGACTACACCTTC CASSLGAGEDYTF . TRBJ1-2 TRBV7-3 .
TGTGCCAGCAGTGAGACCCGGGACCGCTATGGCTACACCTTC CASSETRDRYGYTF . TRBJ1-2 TRBV6-1 .
TGTGCCAGCAGCGTGTTGGTCACCGGGGAGCTGTTTTTT CASSVLVTGELFF . TRBJ2-2 TRBV9 .
TGTGCCAGCAGTGAGTGGAGGCTAGCGGGAGAAAGGCGGGCCGGGGAGCTGTTTTTT CASSEWRLAGERRAGELFF . TRBJ2-2 TRBV2 TRBD2
TGCAGCGTTTTTGTAGCGGGCCAGGTGGGAGAGCAGTACTTC CSVFVAGQVGEQYF . TRBJ2-7 TRBV29-1 TRBD2
TGTGCCAGCAGCTTCGGGACAGGGATTTCACCCCTCCACTTT CASSFGTGISPLHF . TRBJ1-6 TRBV11-2 TRBD1
TGCAGTGCTCGACTCACAGATACGCAGTATTTT CSARLTDTQYF . TRBJ2-3 TRBV20-1 .
TGTGCCAGCAGTTACTCGGGGGGCAGCTCCTACAATGAGCAGTTCTTC CASSYSGGSSYNEQFF . TRBJ2-1 TRBV6-5 .
TGTGCCAGCAGCGACTGGAGTAGCAGTCATGAGCAGTTCTTC CASSDWSSSHEQFF . TRBJ2-1 TRBV7-9 .
TGTGCCAGCTCACGACGGGACAGATACAATGAGCAGTTCTTC CASSRRDRYNEQFF . TRBJ2-1 TRBV18 TRBD1
TGTGCCAGCAGCGAGGGACTAGCTACCTACGAGCAGTACTTC CASSEGLATYEQYF . TRBJ2-7 TRBV9 TRBD2
TGTGCCATCCGAGAGAACATCTATGGCTACACCTTC CAIRENIYGYTF . TRBJ1-2 TRBV10-3 .
TGCGCCAGCAGACGACAACTTTTGAACACTGAAGCTTTCTTT CASRRQLLNTEAFF . TRBJ1-1 TRBV10-2 .
TGTGCCAGCTCACTAGGGCGTGGGACTGAAGCTTTCTTT CASSLGRGTEAFF . TRBJ1-1 TRBV18 .
TGTGCCAGCAGCTTTGGACTGTATAGCAATCAGCCCCAGCATTTT CASSFGLYSNQPQHF . TRBJ1-5 TRBV7-2 .
TGCAGCGTTCGCAAGCGGGAGACGGGCACCGGGGAGCTGTTTTTT CSVRKRETGTGELFF once TRBJ2-2 TRBV29-1 TRBD2
TGCGCCAGCAGCCAGGCTGGGGCGACCGTTCCACAAGAGACCCAGTACTTC CASSQAGATVPQETQYF . TRBJ2-5 TRBV5-1 .
TGTGCCAGCAGCAACTACTACAGGGTTGAGTTCTTC CASSNYYRVEFF few TRBJ2-1 TRBV5-6 .
TGTGCCAGCAGCCGGGGACAGGACTATGGCTACACCTTC CASSRGQDYGYTF . TRBJ1-2 TRBV27 TRBD1
TGCGCCAGCAGCCCCGGGGTATTGGGTTCACCCCTCCACTTT CASSPGVLGSPLHF few TRBJ1-6 TRBV5-1 .
TGCAGCGTTGAAGGGCTTCGGAACAGCACAGATACGCAGTATTTT CSVEGLRNSTDTQYF . TRBJ2-3 TRBV29-1 .
TGTGCCACCAGCAGAGGGGATCAGCCCCAGCATTTT CATSRGDQPQHF . TRBJ1-5 TRBV15 .
TGTGCCAGCAGTGAGACGGTTTTGATCCTCCACTTT CASSETVLILHF few TRBJ1-6 TRBV2 .
TGTGCCAGTAGTAGGGAGGGCAGCAATCAGCCCCAGCATTTT CASSREGSNQPQHF . TRBJ1-5 TRBV19 .
TGTGCCAGCAGCTACAGGGGGGCTCAAGAGACCCAGTACTTC CASSYRGAQETQYF once TRBJ2-5 TRBV27 TRBD1
TGTGCCAGCAGCTTAGTCGCCGCGGGGGGGTACAATGAGCAGTTCTTC CASSLVAAGGYNEQFF . TRBJ2-1 TRBV7-6 TRBD2
TGTGCCGTCAAGGGAGGACAGGCTGAAGCTTTCTTT CAVKGGQAEAFF . TRBJ1-1 TRBV10-3 TRBD1
TGTGCCAGCAGTTTAAGTGCGAACCCCTATAATTCACCCCTCCACTTT CASSLSANPYNSPLHF . TRBJ1-6 TRBV6-6 .
TGTGCCAGCAGCTTAGTTGGAGGGGCCGAAGCTTTCTTT CASSLVGGAEAFF . TRBJ1-1 TRBV7-9 .